Listed below are T cell receptor beta chains from one sample, sequenced in a study of blood T cells in healthy people across ages. TCRdb used MiXCR to reprocess the 5' RACE reads, holding one entry per CDR3 protein. The sample consists of approximately 290,000 distinct CDR3 sequences, 27% of them appearing once. Sequenced sample: blood. These receptors all stem from a woman aged 70-85 years in good health. Both conserved end residues are part of each CDR3. Each record gives: V gene, J gene, clone size, D gene, CDR3 DNA, CDR3 protein. A D gene is named only where the DNA matches it firmly. Expanded clones are given a class, and other clones once, few, many or no size at all.

v_gene: TRBV28; j_gene: TRBJ2-1; abundance: NA; d_gene: NA; CDR3nt: TGTGCCAGCAGCCGGGGAGATCCGCAGTTCTTC; CDR3aa: CASSRGDPQFF
v_gene: TRBV12-3/TRBV12-4; j_gene: TRBJ1-1; abundance: NA; d_gene: TRBD1; CDR3nt: TGTGCCAGCAGCGGGACAGGGGGGATCGCGCGAGCTTTCTTT; CDR3aa: CASSGTGGIARAFF
v_gene: TRBV28; j_gene: TRBJ2-1; abundance: NA; d_gene: NA; CDR3nt: TGTGCCAGCAGTTTAGCGGAAAGCTCCTACAATGAGCAGTTCTTC; CDR3aa: CASSLAESSYNEQFF
v_gene: TRBV29-1; j_gene: TRBJ1-1; abundance: NA; d_gene: TRBD1; CDR3nt: TGCAGCGTCGGGGGCGGGACAGATACCCTGAACACTGAAGCTTTCTTT; CDR3aa: CSVGGGTDTLNTEAFF
v_gene: TRBV18; j_gene: TRBJ2-7; abundance: NA; d_gene: NA; CDR3nt: TGTGCCAGCTCACCATCAGGGAACGAGCAGTACTTC; CDR3aa: CASSPSGNEQYF
v_gene: TRBV29-1; j_gene: TRBJ2-4; abundance: NA; d_gene: NA; CDR3nt: TGCAGCGCCATGGGGGACATTCAGTACTTC; CDR3aa: CSAMGDIQYF
v_gene: TRBV20-1; j_gene: TRBJ2-7; abundance: NA; d_gene: TRBD2; CDR3nt: TGCAGTGCTAGAATATTAGCGGGAGGGCGGTACGAGCAGTACTTC; CDR3aa: CSARILAGGRYEQYF
v_gene: TRBV5-1; j_gene: TRBJ2-5; abundance: NA; d_gene: NA; CDR3nt: TGCGCCAGCAGCTCCAATGGTGTGTCGTTCTTC; CDR3aa: CASSSNGVSFF
v_gene: TRBV12-3/TRBV12-4; j_gene: TRBJ1-1; abundance: few; d_gene: TRBD1; CDR3nt: TGTGCCAGCAGTCGATTAGACAGGGTGACTGAAGCTTTCTTT; CDR3aa: CASSRLDRVTEAFF
v_gene: TRBV6-5; j_gene: TRBJ1-1; abundance: NA; d_gene: NA; CDR3nt: TGTGCCACCCTCAAGGGAGGGGATGCTTTCTTT; CDR3aa: CATLKGGDAFF
v_gene: TRBV20-1; j_gene: TRBJ2-7; abundance: NA; d_gene: TRBD1; CDR3nt: TGCAGTGCTAGAGAAGGGACAGGGGGCCAAACCTACGAGCAGTACTTC; CDR3aa: CSAREGTGGQTYEQYF
v_gene: TRBV14; j_gene: TRBJ1-1; abundance: NA; d_gene: NA; CDR3nt: TGTGCCAGCAGCCAAGGGGTGACCACTGAAGCTTTCTTT; CDR3aa: CASSQGVTTEAFF
v_gene: TRBV20-1; j_gene: TRBJ1-1; abundance: NA; d_gene: NA; CDR3nt: TGCAGTGTTTCGACCGCAAGGAACACTGAAGCTTTCTTT; CDR3aa: CSVSTARNTEAFF
v_gene: TRBV28; j_gene: TRBJ1-4; abundance: NA; d_gene: TRBD1; CDR3nt: TGTGCCTGCAGGCAACAGGGGTCTAATGAAAAACTGTTTTTT; CDR3aa: CACRQQGSNEKLFF
v_gene: TRBV18; j_gene: TRBJ2-1; abundance: NA; d_gene: NA; CDR3nt: TGTGCCAGCTCACCAGACCACGGGCAGTTCTTC; CDR3aa: CASSPDHGQFF
v_gene: TRBV19; j_gene: TRBJ2-5; abundance: few; d_gene: TRBD1; CDR3nt: TGTGCCAGTAGACGGGACAGGAACCCACAAGAGACCCAGTACTTC; CDR3aa: CASRRDRNPQETQYF
v_gene: TRBV7-8; j_gene: TRBJ2-3; abundance: once; d_gene: NA; CDR3nt: TGTGCCAGCAGCCCCCCCTCCAGAGGCGGTCCTAATACGCAGTATTTT; CDR3aa: CASSPPSRGGPNTQYF
v_gene: TRBV12-3/TRBV12-4; j_gene: TRBJ2-5; abundance: many; d_gene: NA; CDR3nt: TGTGCCAGCAGTATGCACGGGGAGACCCAGTACTTC; CDR3aa: CASSMHGETQYF
v_gene: TRBV7-2; j_gene: TRBJ1-1; abundance: NA; d_gene: NA; CDR3nt: TGTGCCAGCAGCTTTTTAATCAGTACTGAAGCTTTCTTT; CDR3aa: CASSFLISTEAFF
v_gene: TRBV28; j_gene: TRBJ2-1; abundance: NA; d_gene: TRBD1; CDR3nt: TGTGCCGGCAGTTTAAGGGGGCGCGTAAATGAGCAGTTCTTC; CDR3aa: CAGSLRGRVNEQFF
v_gene: TRBV12-3/TRBV12-4; j_gene: TRBJ2-1; abundance: many; d_gene: TRBD2; CDR3nt: TGTGCCAGCAGTTTAACAGCGGGAGGACAGTTCTTC; CDR3aa: CASSLTAGGQFF
v_gene: TRBV7-9; j_gene: TRBJ2-2; abundance: NA; d_gene: NA; CDR3nt: TGTGCCAGCAGCTCTTCCGGGCAGGTAGACGGGGAGCTGTTTTTT; CDR3aa: CASSSSGQVDGELFF
v_gene: TRBV20-1; j_gene: TRBJ2-1; abundance: NA; d_gene: NA; CDR3nt: TGCAGTGCTAGAGGGGCCATCGGGGTCGAGGAGCAGTTCTTC; CDR3aa: CSARGAIGVEEQFF
v_gene: TRBV19; j_gene: TRBJ2-5; abundance: NA; d_gene: TRBD1; CDR3nt: TGTGCCAGTAGCAACAGGGGTAAGACCCAGTACTTC; CDR3aa: CASSNRGKTQYF
v_gene: TRBV28; j_gene: TRBJ2-7; abundance: NA; d_gene: TRBD1; CDR3nt: TGTGCCAGTCTAGGGGGGGACAGGGTTTTCTACGAGCAGTACTTC; CDR3aa: CASLGGDRVFYEQYF
v_gene: TRBV9; j_gene: TRBJ2-1; abundance: NA; d_gene: TRBD2; CDR3nt: TGTGCCAGCAGCGGTCCGGGACTAGTCGGTGAGCAGTTCTTC; CDR3aa: CASSGPGLVGEQFF
v_gene: TRBV20-1; j_gene: TRBJ2-4; abundance: few; d_gene: NA; CDR3nt: TGCAGTGCGACAAGCGGAGTAGCCAAAAACATTCAGTACTTC; CDR3aa: CSATSGVAKNIQYF
v_gene: TRBV12-3/TRBV12-4; j_gene: TRBJ2-3; abundance: NA; d_gene: TRBD1; CDR3nt: TGTGCCAGCAGGAGGGGGCTAAGCGCAGATACGCAGTATTTT; CDR3aa: CASRRGLSADTQYF
v_gene: TRBV4-2; j_gene: TRBJ1-1; abundance: NA; d_gene: NA; CDR3nt: TGTGCCAGCAGCCAAGGCCCAAGGCCTGAAGCTTTCTTT; CDR3aa: CASSQGPRPEAFF
v_gene: TRBV12-3/TRBV12-4; j_gene: TRBJ1-2; abundance: NA; d_gene: NA; CDR3nt: TGTGCCAGCAGTGCTCGAGCAGGGGCTAACTATGGCTACACCTTC; CDR3aa: CASSARAGANYGYTF
v_gene: TRBV6-1; j_gene: TRBJ2-3; abundance: NA; d_gene: NA; CDR3nt: TGTGCCAGCATGCCGGGACTCACCAGCACAGATACGCAGTATTTT; CDR3aa: CASMPGLTSTDTQYF
v_gene: TRBV29-1; j_gene: TRBJ1-2; abundance: NA; d_gene: NA; CDR3nt: TGCAGCGTTGATTCGGCGCCTGCCAGGGATGGCTATGGCTACACCTTC; CDR3aa: CSVDSAPARDGYGYTF
v_gene: TRBV6-2/TRBV6-3; j_gene: TRBJ2-2; abundance: NA; d_gene: NA; CDR3nt: TGTGCCAGCAGTTACTCGAGAGGGGCCGGGGAGCTGTTTTTT; CDR3aa: CASSYSRGAGELFF
v_gene: TRBV27; j_gene: TRBJ1-5; abundance: NA; d_gene: NA; CDR3nt: TGTGCCAGCAGGGTATCTTGGGGATATCAGCCCCAGCATTTT; CDR3aa: CASRVSWGYQPQHF
v_gene: TRBV20-1; j_gene: TRBJ2-7; abundance: NA; d_gene: NA; CDR3nt: TGCAGTGCTAGAGTTTCACCCGAGCAGTACTTC; CDR3aa: CSARVSPEQYF
v_gene: TRBV6-5; j_gene: TRBJ2-5; abundance: NA; d_gene: TRBD1; CDR3nt: TGTGCCAGCAGTTTATCCAGCCAGGACAGGGGGCCCCGAGCGACCCAGTACTTC; CDR3aa: CASSLSSQDRGPRATQYF
v_gene: TRBV14; j_gene: TRBJ2-5; abundance: few; d_gene: TRBD2; CDR3nt: TGTGCCAGCAGCCAGACTAGCGGGAGTCGAGAGACCCAGTACTTC; CDR3aa: CASSQTSGSRETQYF
v_gene: TRBV28; j_gene: TRBJ1-4; abundance: few; d_gene: NA; CDR3nt: TGTGCCAGCAGTTTTCCGGCCTCGTCTTTAGGTGAAAAACTGTTTTTT; CDR3aa: CASSFPASSLGEKLFF
v_gene: TRBV20-1; j_gene: TRBJ2-7; abundance: many; d_gene: NA; CDR3nt: TGCAGTGCTAGCAGGTCCGGCGAGCAGTACTTC; CDR3aa: CSASRSGEQYF
v_gene: TRBV18; j_gene: TRBJ2-3; abundance: NA; d_gene: TRBD2; CDR3nt: TGTGCCAGCTCACGGATAGCGGGAGTAGCAGATACGCAGTATTTT; CDR3aa: CASSRIAGVADTQYF
v_gene: TRBV18; j_gene: TRBJ2-7; abundance: NA; d_gene: NA; CDR3nt: TGTGCCAGCTCAGCGGGATCCTACGAGCAGTACTTC; CDR3aa: CASSAGSYEQYF
v_gene: TRBV28; j_gene: TRBJ2-1; abundance: NA; d_gene: TRBD1; CDR3nt: TGTGCCAGCTATCAGGGGGCCATATACAATGGGCAGTTCTTC; CDR3aa: CASYQGAIYNGQFF
v_gene: TRBV6-1; j_gene: TRBJ1-5; abundance: NA; d_gene: TRBD1; CDR3nt: TGTGCCAGCAGTACGGACAGGGGGCCCTATCAGCCCCAGCATTTT; CDR3aa: CASSTDRGPYQPQHF
v_gene: TRBV9; j_gene: TRBJ2-1; abundance: NA; d_gene: TRBD2; CDR3nt: TGTGCCAGCAGCATGACTAGCGGGAGATTGGGGAATGAGCAGTTCTTC; CDR3aa: CASSMTSGRLGNEQFF
v_gene: TRBV7-9; j_gene: TRBJ2-1; abundance: once; d_gene: NA; CDR3nt: TGTGCCAGCAGCTTAGGGTCGACTAGTAACAATGAGCAGTTCTTC; CDR3aa: CASSLGSTSNNEQFF
v_gene: TRBV6-5; j_gene: TRBJ2-5; abundance: NA; d_gene: TRBD1; CDR3nt: TGTGCCAGCAGTTACGGACAGGGCTCAGGGGAGACCCAGTACTTC; CDR3aa: CASSYGQGSGETQYF
v_gene: TRBV4-2; j_gene: TRBJ2-7; abundance: NA; d_gene: TRBD1; CDR3nt: TGTGCCAGCAGCCAAGAAAAGATTCTAGGGGGCAGGAGATCCTACGAGCAGTACTTC; CDR3aa: CASSQEKILGGRRSYEQYF
v_gene: TRBV5-6; j_gene: TRBJ2-7; abundance: few; d_gene: NA; CDR3nt: TGTGCCAGCAGCTTGGAGCGGTCAACGAACTACGAGCAGTACTTC; CDR3aa: CASSLERSTNYEQYF
v_gene: TRBV4-3; j_gene: TRBJ1-6; abundance: few; d_gene: NA; CDR3nt: TGCGCCAGCAGCCAGGGACGATCAGGGTTCCCTAATTCACCCCTCCACTTT; CDR3aa: CASSQGRSGFPNSPLHF
v_gene: TRBV28; j_gene: TRBJ1-5; abundance: NA; d_gene: NA; CDR3nt: TGTGCCAGCAGTTGGGCGGACAATCAGCCCCAGCATTTT; CDR3aa: CASSWADNQPQHF
v_gene: TRBV9; j_gene: TRBJ2-7; abundance: NA; d_gene: NA; CDR3nt: TGTGCCAGCAGCGTCGGGACAACCTACGAGCAGTACTTC; CDR3aa: CASSVGTTYEQYF
v_gene: TRBV20-1; j_gene: TRBJ1-1; abundance: few; d_gene: TRBD1; CDR3nt: TGCAGTGCTAGTAATCAGGGGGCGGACACTGAAGCTTTCTTT; CDR3aa: CSASNQGADTEAFF
v_gene: TRBV24-1; j_gene: TRBJ2-5; abundance: NA; d_gene: NA; CDR3nt: TGTGCCACCAGTCAGGGGAGGAGGGAAGAGACCCAGTACTTC; CDR3aa: CATSQGRREETQYF
v_gene: TRBV5-1; j_gene: TRBJ1-4; abundance: few; d_gene: NA; CDR3nt: TGCGCCAGCAGCTTGGAAGTGGGACAACCTACTAATGAAAAACTGTTTTTT; CDR3aa: CASSLEVGQPTNEKLFF
v_gene: TRBV7-2; j_gene: TRBJ2-1; abundance: NA; d_gene: NA; CDR3nt: TGTGCCAGCAGCCCCGGACGGGCCCCCAATGAGCAGTTCTTC; CDR3aa: CASSPGRAPNEQFF
v_gene: TRBV7-2; j_gene: TRBJ2-3; abundance: NA; d_gene: TRBD2; CDR3nt: TGTGCCAGCATCCGAAGCGGGGGGGCAGATACGCAGTATTTT; CDR3aa: CASIRSGGADTQYF
v_gene: TRBV9; j_gene: TRBJ2-5; abundance: NA; d_gene: TRBD1; CDR3nt: TGTGCCAGCAGGGGACAGGGCGAGCAGACCCAGTACTTC; CDR3aa: CASRGQGEQTQYF